These T cell receptor beta chains were read from a single sample in a study of T cell responses to AZD1222 COVID-19 vaccine. Libraries were prepared by immunoSEQ multiplex PCR; TCRdb keeps only in-frame clonotypes and omits some of them. The sample shows fewer than 120,000 clones, approximately 85% of them seen only once. The sample consisted of peripheral blood, taken on day 0 of AZD1222 vaccination. Receptor source: an adult in good health. Both conserved end residues are part of each CDR3. The D gene is left open where the match is weak. Clone size appears in some rows only: once, few, many, or a class for an expanded clone.

clone_size	v_call	j_call	d_call	cdr3_nt	cdr3_aa
-	TRBV9	TRBJ1-4	-	TGTGCCAGCAGCCCCCAGGACAGATTATACGAAAAACTGTTTTTT	CASSPQDRLYEKLFF
-	TRBV5-1	TRBJ1-5	-	TGCGCCAGCAGCTTGGACCCTTCAGGGGTCCTCAATCAGCCCCAGCATTTT	CASSLDPSGVLNQPQHF
few	TRBV5-6	TRBJ1-5	TRBD1	TGTGCCAGCAGCTCGGACAGGGGGAATCAGCCCCAGCATTTT	CASSSDRGNQPQHF
-	TRBV18	TRBJ1-2	-	TGTGCCAGCTCACCGGGCCCCGATGCTAACTATGGCTACACCTTC	CASSPGPDANYGYTF
-	TRBV19	TRBJ1-6	TRBD1	TGTGCCAGTAGTCCCCAGGGGGGACAGGGAAATTCACCCCTCCACTTT	CASSPQGGQGNSPLHF
few	TRBV28	TRBJ1-5	TRBD1	TGTGCCAGCAGTTTTCCTGCCGGGACAGGGACACTTATCAATCAGCCCCAGCATTTT	CASSFPAGTGTLINQPQHF
few	TRBV19	TRBJ2-3	-	TGTGCCAGTAGTATAAGGGCCCTGAGCACAGATACGCAGTATTTT	CASSIRALSTDTQYF
once	TRBV24-1	TRBJ2-5	TRBD1	TGTGCCACCAGTGATTTGGGGACAGAACAAGAGACCCAGTACTTC	CATSDLGTEQETQYF
-	TRBV11-2	TRBJ1-1	TRBD1	TGTGCCAGCAGCCTAATGGACAGGGTTTCTGAAGCTTTCTTT	CASSLMDRVSEAFF
-	TRBV7-2	TRBJ2-7	TRBD1	TGTGCCAGCAGCCGGGGACAGGGGGGTGCCTCCTACGAGCAGTACTTC	CASSRGQGGASYEQYF
few	TRBV7-8	TRBJ2-4	-	TGTGCCAGCAGCTCCTCGGGGACCATTCAGTACTTC	CASSSSGTIQYF
-	TRBV6-4	TRBJ1-1	TRBD1	TGTGCCAGCAGTGCCCAGACAGGGGGGGGGACAGCTTTCTTT	CASSAQTGGGTAFF
few	TRBV5-1	TRBJ1-2	TRBD1	TGCGCCAGCAGGCCGCTGCCATCTACCGGGACAGGGAGAGGCTACACCTTC	CASRPLPSTGTGRGYTF
-	TRBV6-5	TRBJ2-7	-	TGTGCCAGCACCTCGGGACTCATTGACTCCTACGAGCAGTACTTC	CASTSGLIDSYEQYF